The 27 T cell receptor beta chains given below trace back to one sample, sequenced in a study of blood T cell repertoires in COVID-19. Method: immunoSEQ multiplex PCR; TCRdb's copy keeps in-frame clones and lacks some. The sample records fewer than 350,000 clones, about 86% being singletons. The sequenced sample consisted of peripheral blood. Source of these receptors: a woman between 25 and 40 years old who had recovered from COVID-19.

This clone has only a few counts. The rearrangement links TRBV6-5 to TRBJ2-3, with a tentative D call TRBD1 (7 bases). Germline-derived CDR1 and CDR2 are MNHEY and SVGAGI. The CDR3 loop spans 15 amino acids. The V gene lost 5 bases and the J gene lost 2 bases, with 14 bases spanning the gap. The CDR3, as DNA: TGTGCCAGCAGTCGACTAGACAGGGACACAGATACGCAGTATTTT. Residues: CASSRLDRDTDTQYF.

The J gene is TRBJ1-1, the V gene TRBV11-3, with TRBD1 as a possible D gene (5 bases). Germline values: CDR1 SGHNT, CDR2 YENEEA. This CDR3 contains 14 residues. Between the trimmed V and J ends, which lost 5 bases and 1 base, there was a span of 11 bases. The CDR3 DNA reads as TGTGCCAGCAGCCTAGGGGAGGCGAACACTGAAGCTTTCTTT. Residues: CASSLGEANTEAFF.

This chain connects TRBV6-5 to TRBJ1-6; D not resolved. The CDR3 totals 13 residues. Germline V CDR1 and CDR2: MNHEY, SVGAGI. V was clipped by 6 bases and J by 3 bases, with 6 bases between them. CDR3 sequence reads: CASRRSYNSPLHF. CDR3 nucleotides: TGTGCCAGCAGGCGGAGCTATAATTCACCCCTCCACTTT.

The chain is built from TRBV27 and TRBJ2-7; TRBD1 matches at 8 bases. The CDR3 has 15 residues. Germline V CDR1 and CDR2: MNHEY, SMNVEV (reference sequence). The J segment lost 1 base and the V segment lost 3 bases, leaving 5 bases of the junction unmatched. CDR3 nucleotides: TGTGCCAGCAGTTTGGGACAGGCCTTATCCTACGAGCAGTACTTC. Translating gives CASSLGQALSYEQYF.

CDR3 region: CSAREGLQETQYF. CDR3 sequence (DNA): TGCAGCGCCCGGGAGGGGCTCCAAGAGACCCAGTACTTC. The rearrangement uses TRBV29-1 and TRBJ2-5, with 8 bases aligning to TRBD2. CDR1 SQVTM and CDR2 ANQGSEA come from the germline V gene. Trimming took 7 bases from V and 1 from J; bases not matched to a gene: 5. The CDR3 extends over 13 amino acids.

This chain links TRBV7-2 with TRBJ2-5; 9 nucleotides line up with TRBD2. The CDR3 consists of 15 residues. Germline V gives CDR1 SGHTA, CDR2 FQGNSA. Trimming at V came to 7 bases and at J to 5 bases, leaving 11 bases not matched to a gene. This chain's CDR3 is CASTVAGVVGETQYF. In nucleotides, the CDR3 is TGTGCCAGCACGGTAGCGGGAGTAGTTGGGGAGACCCAGTACTTC.

In its sample, this clone was seen once. The V call is TRBV4-3, the J call TRBJ2-7; 11 positions agree with TRBD2. Germline V gene lookup returns CDR1 LGHNA and CDR2 YSLEER. CDR3 length equals 16 residues. V lost 0 bases, J lost 5 bases, and 6 bases stayed unmatched. CDR3 nucleotides: TGCGCCAGCAGCCAAGATCTGAGACTAGCGGGAAACGAGCAGTACTTC. Protein product: CASSQDLRLAGNEQYF.

This clone came up once. This rearrangement joins TRBV27 to TRBJ2-6; the D is unclear. CDR1 is MNHEY, CDR2 SMNVEV, per germline (reference sequence). Trimming took 8 bases from V and 2 from J, leaving 19 bases between them. The CDR3 contains 17 residues. CDR3: CASAPAGRSPGANVLTF. The CDR3 coding sequence is TGTGCCAGCGCCCCGGCCGGTCGGAGCCCTGGGGCCAACGTCCTGACTTTC.

This sequence joins TRBV6-4 and TRBJ2-5, with a weak D call TRBD1 (6 bases). The CDR3 is 13 residues long. Germline CDR1 reads MRHNA; CDR2 reads SNTAGT. V lost 4 bases and J 5 bases, leaving 11 bases between the germline ends. The DNA of the CDR3 is TGTGCCAGCAGTGCCGAGCAGGGGGAGACCCAGTACTTC. Translating it yields CASSAEQGETQYF.

This chain uses TRBV6-1 with TRBJ2-5; 13 positions match TRBD2. This CDR3 has 15 residues. CDR1 is MNHNS, CDR2 SASEGT, per germline. V lost 3 bases and J lost 3; bases outside the gene matches: 1. The chain's CDR3 is CASSDGLAGEETQYF. The CDR3 region has the DNA TGTGCCAGCAGTGACGGACTAGCGGGAGAAGAGACCCAGTACTTC.

The chain joins TRBV5-1 to TRBJ2-7; the D gene is possibly TRBD1 (6 bases). CDR1 and CDR2 (germline): SGHRS, YFSETQ. V was shortened by 3 bases and J by 3 bases, with 16 bases between the two germline ends. The CDR3 runs to 15 residues. The CDR3 coding sequence is TGCGCCAGCAGCTACACCACAGGGATAGGCTACGAGCAGTACTTC. It is translated as CASSYTTGIGYEQYF.

This chain connects TRBV30 to TRBJ2-7, with a tentative D call TRBD2 (5 bases). This CDR3 contains 11 residues. Germline lookup yields CDR1 GTSNPN and CDR2 SVGIG (reference sequence). The germline V and J ends were trimmed by 5 bases and 2 bases, with 7 bases remaining between them. The CDR3 spells CAWAGAYEQYF. CDR3 DNA sequence: TGTGCCTGGGCCGGGGCCTACGAGCAGTACTTC. Variable domain in full (rest from reference TRBV30 and TRBJ2-7): SQTIHQWPATLVQPVGSPLSLECTVEGTSNPNLYWYRQAAGRGLQLLFYSVGIGQISSEVPQNLSASRPQDRQFILSSKKLLLSDSGFYLCAWAGAYEQYFGPGTRLTVT.

V usage is TRBV12-3 or TRBV12-4 and J usage is TRBJ1-6; 9 nucleotides align to TRBD1. The CDR3 consists of 13 residues. The junction had 4 bases not matched to a gene; V was cut back by 6 bases and J by 10 bases. CDR3 amino acids: CASRWGQGSPLHF. DNA of the CDR3: TGTGCCAGCAGATGGGGACAGGGCTCACCCCTCCACTTT.

This chain connects TRBV19 to TRBJ2-1, with 8 bases identical to TRBD2. V shed 6 bases, J shed 8 bases, and the junction held 12 bases outside the gene matches. This CDR3 has 15 residues. Germline-derived CDR1 and CDR2 are LNHDA and SQIVND (reference sequence). The CDR3 spells CASRIAGTSVDEQFF. CDR3 nucleotide sequence: TGTGCCAGTAGAATCGCCGGGACTAGTGTAGATGAGCAGTTCTTC.

This clone was observed a single time. The chain employs TRBV10-3 and TRBJ2-3; TRBD1 aligns across 9 bases. This CDR3 spans 16 amino acids. Unmatched junction bases numbered 7, after V lost 4 bases and J lost 2 bases. Germline CDR1 ENHRY, CDR2 SYGVKD. The CDR3 coding sequence is TGTGCCATCAGTGGGGGACAGGGAGGGGCCACAGATACGCAGTATTTT. This encodes CAISGGQGGATDTQYF.

The chain couples TRBV7-7 to TRBJ2-2, with TRBD2 identical over 10 bases. This CDR3 spans 15 amino acids. Germline loops: CDR1 SSHAT, CDR2 FNYEAQ (reference sequence). The CDR3: CASGIAGGVTGELFF. CDR3 coding DNA: TGTGCTAGCGGTATAGCGGGGGGTGTCACCGGGGAGCTGTTTTTT. The whole variable domain, remainder taken from reference TRBV7-7 and TRBJ2-2, is GAGVSQSPRYKVTKRGQDVTLRCDPISSHATLYWYQQALGQGPEFLTYFNYEAQPDKSGLPSDRFSAERPEGSISTLTIQRTEQRDSAMYRCASGIAGGVTGELFFGEGSRLTVL.

This clone has just a few counts. This chain connects TRBV28 to TRBJ2-2; possibly TRBD2 for D (5 bases). CDR3 length equals 15 residues. V lost 5 bases, J lost 5 bases, and 15 bases lay in between. In germline, CDR1 is MDHEN, CDR2 SYDVKM. In DNA form, the CDR3 reads TGTGCCAGCAGTCCCGTGACTAAGTCAACCGGGGAGCTGTTTTTT. Its protein product is CASSPVTKSTGELFF.

This chain links TRBV10-2 with TRBJ2-7; 7 nucleotides match TRBD2. Trimming removed 3 bases from V and 0 bases from J; junction bases left unmatched: 2. Germline V CDR1 and CDR2: WSHSY, SAAADI. The CDR3 length is 14 residues. Here the CDR3 DNA reads TGCGCCAGCAGTGACATAGCGGGCTCCTACGAGCAGTACTTC. It codes for CASSDIAGSYEQYF.

The chain employs TRBV19 and TRBJ1-1; 8 bases line up with TRBD1. With V trimmed by 7 bases and J by 2 bases, 6 bases remained unmatched. The CDR3 runs to 14 residues. Germline CDR1 is LNHDA and CDR2 is SQIVND (reference sequence). In nucleotides, the CDR3 is TGTGCCAGTACGGCAGGGGGCCTCAACACTGAAGCTTTCTTT. Its translation is CASTAGGLNTEAFF.

This sequence joins TRBV6-6 and TRBJ2-5; D remains unclear. Trimming took off 6 bases at V and 2 bases at J, with 10 bases between the two ends. The CDR3 sequence is 13 residues long. Germline-derived CDR1 and CDR2 are MNHNY and SVGAGI (reference sequence). In DNA form, the CDR3 reads TGTGCCAGCAGGGTCTCGGGTCAAGAGACCCAGTACTTC. Its translation: CASRVSGQETQYF.

This clone was recorded a few times. The chain carries TRBV7-9 and TRBJ2-7; a possible D gene is TRBD2 (6 bases). CDR3 length equals 12 residues. Germline values: CDR1 SEHNR, CDR2 FQNEAQ (reference sequence). V was cut by 5 bases and J by 8 bases, with 13 bases left in between. The CDR3 protein is CASSNTGDQQYF. The CDR3 nucleotides are TGTGCCAGCAGCAACACGGGAGATCAGCAGTACTTC.

This sequence joins TRBV29-1 and TRBJ1-1, with a possible D match to TRBD1 (6 bases). The CDR3 runs to 14 residues. V shed 6 bases and J shed 0 bases, with 14 bases lying between them. Germline-derived CDR1 and CDR2 are SQVTM and ANQGSEA. The CDR3 DNA reads as TGCAGCGTCGACGGACAGCACATGAACACTGAAGCTTTCTTT. It yields the protein CSVDGQHMNTEAFF.

V and J are TRBV3-1 (or the pseudogene TRBV3-2) and TRBJ2-5; 14 nucleotides agree with TRBD2. The CDR3 totals 16 residues. The junction had 3 bases not matched to a gene; V was cut back by 1 base and J by 5 bases. The V gene's germline CDR1 is LGHDT and CDR2 YNNKEL (reference sequence). The CDR3 sequence is CASSQGLAGGLETQYF. For the CDR3, the DNA is TGTGCCAGCAGCCAAGGACTAGCGGGGGGGTTGGAGACCCAGTACTTC.

J is TRBJ1-2 and V is TRBV19; 7 bases match TRBD1. In germline, CDR1 is LNHDA, CDR2 SQIVND (reference sequence). The CDR3 extends over 15 amino acids. J lost 4 bases, V lost 4 bases, and 9 bases had no gene match. The CDR3 DNA reads as TGTGCCAGTAGTACCGGACAGGATGATATCTATGGCTACACCTTC. This translates into CASSTGQDDIYGYTF.

About this clone itself: The sample contains more than one DNA sequence encoding this CDR3. This chain links TRBV6-5 with TRBJ1-2, with D possibly matching TRBD1 (6 bases). Trimming stripped 6 bases from V and 5 bases from J, with 13 bases between. Germline V CDR1 and CDR2: MNHEY, SVGAGI. The CDR3 length is 13 residues. CDR3 residues: CASSPVGGYGYTF. CDR3 nucleotide sequence: TGTGCCAGCAGCCCAGTAGGGGGTTATGGCTACACCTTC.

The V call is TRBV4-2, the J call TRBJ1-2, with 7 bases aligning to TRBD1. The CDR3 extends over 14 amino acids. Germline CDR1 is LGHNA and CDR2 is YNFKEQ. Trimming took 5 bases from V and 3 from J; bases not matched to a gene: 6. The CDR3 sequence: CASSDRDSHYGYTF. DNA for the CDR3: TGTGCCAGCAGCGACCGGGACAGCCACTATGGCTACACCTTC.

V gene TRBV13 combines with J gene TRBJ2-3, with 7 bases identical to TRBD2. This CDR3 comprises 15 residues. Losses at the gene ends were 6 bases for V and 2 bases for J; bases not matched to a gene: 8. From germline, CDR1 is PRHDT and CDR2 FYEKMQ (reference sequence). The CDR3 nucleotides read TGTGCCAGCAGGGCCCGGGACTACCTCACAGATACGCAGTATTTT. It yields the protein CASRARDYLTDTQYF. Full variable domain (missing parts from reference TRBV13 and TRBJ2-3): AAGVIQSPRHLIKEKRETATLKCYPIPRHDTVYWYQQGPGQDPQFLISFYEKMQSDKGSIPDRFSAQQFSDYHSELNMSSLELGDSALYFCASRARDYLTDTQYFGPGTRLTVL.